This T cell receptor (beta chain) was retrieved from a study of T cells after yellow fever vaccination. On the study more broadly: Each low-cell-number fraction was prepared by means of SMART-Seq v4 Ultra Low Input.

Trimming took 3 bases from V and 1 from J; bases not matched to a gene: 3. This CDR3 is built from 15 residues. Germline V gene sequence: CDR1 KGHSH, CDR2 LQKENI. This clonotype was seen a few times. Antigen specificity is unknown. A universal primer site and UMIs were added as TCR cDNA was made by 5'RACE template switching. TCRdb reanalysed the 5' RACE reads using MiXCR and keeps one entry per CDR3 protein. Counted here are about 550,000 distinct CDR3 sequences, under 25% occurring once; the ten biggest clones make up 14%. Regarding the study as a whole: Abundant clonotypes from the bulk population could have been carried over as contaminants into FACS-sorted repertoires. Re-detected after boosting: most primary clones, more than 95% of CD4 and about 85% of CD8.

This receptor was taken from a man under 40 who received the YFV17D yellow fever vaccine. Sequences were derived from PBMCs, sampled 15 days after the yellow fever booster vaccination. This chain links TRBV18 with TRBJ2-5; TRBD2 agrees at 9 bases. The DNA of the CDR3 is TGTGCCAGCTCACCGGCTAGCGGGGTCCAAGAGACCCAGTACTTC. Translating it yields CASSPASGVQETQYF.